This entry is about one T cell receptor beta chain. Its antigen is still unknown. This entry comes from a study of cytomegalovirus exposure and HLA in healthy donors. Vbeta (60) and Jbeta (13) primers were used in the PCR. Sequenced by immunoSEQ multiplex PCR; TCRdb stores in-frame clones only, minus some. The table shows 170,000 or so clones, with roughly 87% occurring only once. Findings and caveats of the study: Accurate prediction of most subjects' HLA-A and HLA-B alleles from TCR beta sequences was reported. The CMV antigen specificity of a few CMV-associated chains was confirmed through in vitro analysis. Most CMV-associated TCR beta chains appeared HLA-restricted in a later analysis.

Germline V gene data show CDR1 as MNHNY and CDR2 as SVGAGI (reference sequence). Unmatched junction bases numbered 9, after V lost 6 bases and J lost 5 bases. CDR3 size: 14 residues. The chain joins TRBV6-6 to TRBJ2-7, with 8 positions matching TRBD2. The TCR was taken from a man aged 45-65 years in good health and CMV-seronegative. Specimen: PBMCs. The CDR3 DNA reads TGTGCCAGCAGGACCGGGACTAGGCCCCACGAGCAGTACTTC. Protein sequence: CASRTGTRPHEQYF.